A few counts support the clone carrying this T cell receptor (beta chain). As processed by the authors: Amplification of reference gene primers was used by the study to estimate nucleated cell counts. TCRdb keeps only in-frame clones here, not all; method: immunoSEQ multiplex PCR. That table is the source of V, J and clone size, and D and trimming were worked out from the DNA. The sample includes roughly 290,000 clones, roughly nine tenths of them seen just once. Residents of about two dozen US areas, aged about 18 to 89 years, made up the participants. V shed 6 bases and J 3 bases; nucleotides not matched to a gene: 5. The CDR3 loop spans 13 amino acids. This sample was taken from a study of blood T cell repertoires in COVID-19. Across the whole study: Both acute and convalescent COVID-19 samples were obtained from the United States, Italy and Spain. From T cells, B-cell-depleted T cells, or PBMCs came the material, which was cDNA or gDNA.

The clonotype was recovered from a woman aged 40 to 50 who had recovered from COVID-19. This chain links TRBV12-3 or TRBV12-4 with TRBJ2-7; 7 bases agree with TRBD2. The sequenced sample consisted of PBMCs or T cells enriched from blood (not recorded which). The DNA for the CDR3 is TGTGCCAGCAGAGAAGCGGGATACTACGAGCAGTACTTC. It specifies CASREAGYYEQYF.